This T cell receptor beta chain emerged from a study of identical twins. MiXCR, applied by TCRdb to the 5' RACE reads, yields one record per CDR3 protein. This table has roughly 750,000 distinct CDR3 sequences, about 20% appearing once. The CDR3 totals 17 residues. CDR1 and CDR2 from the germline V gene are SEHNR and FQNEAQ (reference sequence). The V end was cut by 4 bases, the J end by 5 bases, with 21 bases between. In its sample, this clonotype was seen a few times. Its specificity is not known. Study-wide results and limits: Where beta out-of-frame sequences were concerned, excess twin sharing was weaker.

These same data were also listed under a study on T cells expressing NK-cell markers.

This receptor was taken from a woman between 18 and 29 years old in good health. The specimen was PBMCs. The chain combines TRBV7-9 with TRBJ2-4; D may correspond to TRBD1 or TRBD2 (5 bases each). This CDR3 reads CASSWDRRRPGENIQYF. The CDR3 nucleotides are TGTGCCAGCAGCTGGGACCGGAGACGGCCCGGGGAAAACATTCAGTACTTC.